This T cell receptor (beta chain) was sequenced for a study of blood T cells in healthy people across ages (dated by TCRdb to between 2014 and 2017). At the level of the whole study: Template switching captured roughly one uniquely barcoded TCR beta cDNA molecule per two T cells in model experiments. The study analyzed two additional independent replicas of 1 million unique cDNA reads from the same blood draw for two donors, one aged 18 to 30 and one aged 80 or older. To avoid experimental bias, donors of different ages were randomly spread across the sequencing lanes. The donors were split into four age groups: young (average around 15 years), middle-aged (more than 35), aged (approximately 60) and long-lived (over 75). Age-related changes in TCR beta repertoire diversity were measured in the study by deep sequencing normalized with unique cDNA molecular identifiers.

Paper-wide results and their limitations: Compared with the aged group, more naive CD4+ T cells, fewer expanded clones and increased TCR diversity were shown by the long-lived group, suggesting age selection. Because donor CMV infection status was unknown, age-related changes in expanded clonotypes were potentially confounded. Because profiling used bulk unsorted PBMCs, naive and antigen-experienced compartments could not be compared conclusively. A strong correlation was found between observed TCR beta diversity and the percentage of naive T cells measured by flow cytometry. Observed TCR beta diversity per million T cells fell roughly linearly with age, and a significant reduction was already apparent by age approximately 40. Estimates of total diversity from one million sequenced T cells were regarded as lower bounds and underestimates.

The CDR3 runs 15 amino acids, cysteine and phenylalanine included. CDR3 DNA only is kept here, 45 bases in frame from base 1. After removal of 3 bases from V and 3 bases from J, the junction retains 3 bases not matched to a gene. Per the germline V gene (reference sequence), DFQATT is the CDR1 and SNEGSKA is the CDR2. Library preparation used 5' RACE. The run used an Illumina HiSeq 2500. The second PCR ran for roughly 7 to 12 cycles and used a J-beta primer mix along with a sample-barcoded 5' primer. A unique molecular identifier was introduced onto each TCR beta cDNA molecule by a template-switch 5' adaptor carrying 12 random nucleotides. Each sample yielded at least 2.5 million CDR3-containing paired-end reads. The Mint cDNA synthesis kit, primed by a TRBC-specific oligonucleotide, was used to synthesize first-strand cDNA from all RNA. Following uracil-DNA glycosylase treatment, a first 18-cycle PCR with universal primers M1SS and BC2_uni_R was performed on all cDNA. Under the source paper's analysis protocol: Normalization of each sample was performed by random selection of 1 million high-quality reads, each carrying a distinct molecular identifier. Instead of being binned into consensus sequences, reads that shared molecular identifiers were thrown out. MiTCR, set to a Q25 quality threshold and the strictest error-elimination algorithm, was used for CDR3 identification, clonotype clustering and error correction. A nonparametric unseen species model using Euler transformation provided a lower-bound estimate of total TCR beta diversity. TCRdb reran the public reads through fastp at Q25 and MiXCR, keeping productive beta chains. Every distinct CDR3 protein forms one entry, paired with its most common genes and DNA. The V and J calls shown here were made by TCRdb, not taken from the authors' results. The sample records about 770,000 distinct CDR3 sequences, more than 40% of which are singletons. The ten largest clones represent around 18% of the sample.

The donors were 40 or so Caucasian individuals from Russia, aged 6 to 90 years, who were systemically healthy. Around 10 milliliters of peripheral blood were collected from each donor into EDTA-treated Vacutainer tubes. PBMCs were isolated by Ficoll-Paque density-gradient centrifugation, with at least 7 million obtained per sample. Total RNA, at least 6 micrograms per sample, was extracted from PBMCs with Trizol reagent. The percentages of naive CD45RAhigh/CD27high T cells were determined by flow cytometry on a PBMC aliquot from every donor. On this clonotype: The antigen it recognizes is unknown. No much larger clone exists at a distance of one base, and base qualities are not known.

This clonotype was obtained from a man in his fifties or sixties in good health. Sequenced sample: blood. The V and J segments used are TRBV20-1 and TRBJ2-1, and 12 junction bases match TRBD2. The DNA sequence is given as TGCAGTGCTAGGCTACTAGCGGGGGGCTACAATGAGCAGTTCTTC. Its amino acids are CSARLLAGGYNEQFF.